This T cell receptor (beta chain) comes out of a study of T cell repertoires in ileal Crohn's disease (dated by TCRdb to about 2019). Regarding the research as a whole: The median duration of disease was about 7.3 years, and at the time of surgery roughly a third of patients were active smokers. A Rutgeerts score above i0 was used to define endoscopic postoperative recurrence. The study sequenced 150 to 200 mucosal samples from 57 patients, taken at several locations on the surgical specimen and at postoperative endoscopy. The TCR repertoire was analysed in about 55 patients with Crohn's disease drawn from a prospective multicentre cohort. Postoperative therapy was given to about half of the patients, with thiopurines administered to some 10 patients and anti-TNF agents administered to fewer than 20 patients. Every patient underwent surgery because of a complication, which was stricturing disease in approximately 61% of cases and penetrating disease in roughly 39%. The study ran alongside a multicentre cohort designed to identify predictors of early endoscopic recurrence after ileocolonic resection. Broad study findings and their caveats: Higher percentages of high-frequency clones at the time of surgery were linked to endoscopic recurrence, and every patient with clonality above 26.8% (18/57) had recurrence. More high-frequency clones were carried by sorted CD8 T cells than by CD4 T cells, suggesting that mucosal expansions were mainly CD8. Mucosal CD4 and CD8 T cells were sorted and sequenced only in a subgroup of patients, the size of which was not stated. Patients who were active smokers at surgery had a significantly higher proportion of clonal expansions than non-smokers (approximately 28% vs 17%, p=0.02).

Adults with ileal or ileocolonic Crohn's disease and an indication for ileocolonic resection were eligible for inclusion. Whole ileal mucosal biopsies were kept frozen at -80 degrees C prior to DNA extraction. Genomic DNA was isolated from frozen whole biopsies using a TRizol-based method, and the DNA was quantified with a NanoDrop 2000 spectrophotometer. Turning to this clone: It lacks a known antigen. Base qualities are missing; no much larger clone stands one base away.

Roughly 0.55 micrograms of biopsy DNA per sample were submitted for commercial TCRB immunosequencing. Adaptive Biotechnology amplified the CDR3 regions from genomic DNA with a two-step multiplex PCR designed to control amplification bias. Primers for every V and J gene segment were used in the first PCR, and barcodes and Illumina adapters were added in the second PCR. An Illumina instrument was used to sequence the CDR3 libraries. The authors' analysis ran thus. The analysis used both the pipelines supplied by the vendor and custom analysis of the raw data in R/Bioconductor with R version 3.3.0. Clonality, ranging from 0 to 1, was calculated as the inverse of the normalised Shannon entropy of all productive clones. High-frequency clones were defined as the share of the repertoire occupied by the top 100 clones, with only clones passing a 95% confidence test being retained. Overlap between samples was measured with the Morisita-Horn index, while repertoire diversity was measured with the Simpson index. In its TCRdb copy, this immuneACCESS table keeps in-frame sequences only and misses some clones. Where compared with another copy, unresolved V genes explain less than half of these, and the others have no known cause. V and J calls plus clone size are reproduced from that table; the DNA served to infer D and trimming. This sample holds 4,500 to 5,500 clones; around 74% were observed only once. The biggest ten clones account for 20% to 25% of the sample.

Reading the germline V gene (reference sequence) gives CDR1 SEHNR and CDR2 FQNEAQ. The CDR3 holds 14 amino acids from the cysteine to the phenylalanine. The retained sequence is limited to the CDR3, 42 bases, with the frame set at the first base. Trimming takes 7 bases from V and 0 bases from J, and the germline ends sit 10 bases apart. The sequenced sample was ileal tissue. This receptor was obtained from an adult with Crohn's disease. The sequence joins TRBV7-9 to TRBJ2-1; the D gene lacks a confident call. The DNA is TGTGCCAGCAACCCAACGGGCTCCTACAATGAGCAGTTCTTC. It codes for CASNPTGSYNEQFF.